Below are 17 T cell receptor beta chains sequenced from a single sample in a study of OX40 agonist ivuxolimab in advanced cancers. Sequenced by immunoSEQ multiplex PCR; TCRdb stores in-frame clones only, minus some. The table includes tens of thousands of clones, roughly nine tenths detected once. Sequenced here: CD4+ or CD8+ T cells sorted from blood, sampled in a trial of the OX40 agonist ivuxolimab. The source is an adult with an advanced solid tumor such as melanoma, head and neck, liver or kidney cancer.

The CDR3 loop is CASSFRPAEGLQETQYF. CDR3 DNA: TGCGCCAGCAGCTTCCGCCCGGCCGAGGGTCTACAAGAGACCCAGTACTTC. This rearrangement joins TRBV5-1 to TRBJ2-5; possible D gene TRBD2, 5 bases. The CDR3 spans 17 residues. The germline CDR1 and CDR2 sequences are SGHRS and YFSETQ. V lost 2 bases and J 2 bases, leaving 19 bases between the germline ends.

This sequence joins TRBV6-1 and TRBJ1-3; D is unclear. The V end was cut by 7 bases, the J end by 4 bases, with 8 bases between. This CDR3 is built from 12 residues. Germline V gene lookup returns CDR1 MNHNS and CDR2 SASEGT. The CDR3 DNA sequence: TGTGCCAGCACCCCCGAAGGAAACACCATATATTTT. Protein product: CASTPEGNTIYF.

In the case of this clone: At one of its ends the junction is not consistent with the germline gene, which may arise from a read error. The CDR3: CSARDGAGF. CDR3 nucleotides: TGCAGTGCTAGAGATGGGGCCGGATTT. The chain combines TRBV20-1 with TRBJ2-3, with TRBD1 as a possible D gene (5 bases). The length of the CDR3 is 9 residues. The germline V gene encodes CDR1 DFQATT and CDR2 SNEGSKA (reference sequence).

The chain recombines TRBV5-1 with TRBJ2-3; TRBD2 might be the D (6 bases). The CDR3 has 11 residues. Between the trimmed V and J ends, which lost 2 bases and 9 bases, there was a span of 7 bases. Looked up from germline, CDR1 is SGHRS and CDR2 is YFSETQ. DNA of the CDR3: TGCGCCAGCAGCTTTGGGGGGACGCAGTATTTT. Translation gives CASSFGGTQYF.

The chain recombines TRBV6-5 with TRBJ1-2, with D possibly being TRBD1 (5 bases). With 2 bases removed from V and 4 bases from J, the gap between germline ends came to 14 bases. Looked up from germline, CDR1 is MNHEY and CDR2 is SVGAGI. The CDR3 has 15 amino acids. The CDR3 spells CASSYDGRGGYGYTF. CDR3 bases: TGTGCCAGCAGTTACGACGGCCGCGGGGGCTATGGCTACACCTTC.

This clone was observed a single time. This sequence joins TRBV19 and TRBJ2-2, with 8 nucleotides matching TRBD1. Germline trimming cut 0 bases from V and 2 bases from J; bases unmatched to any gene: 2. Looked up from germline, CDR1 is LNHDA and CDR2 is SQIVND (reference sequence). The CDR3 has 16 amino acids. The CDR3 bases are TGTGCCAGTAGTATAGAGGACAGGGCTAACACCGGGGAGCTGTTTTTT. Protein sequence: CASSIEDRANTGELFF.

The rearrangement links TRBV14 to TRBJ2-2; 7 bases line up with TRBD1. Trimming removed 4 bases from V and 4 bases from J; junction bases left unmatched: 6. Per the germline V gene, CDR1 is SGHDN and CDR2 is FVKESK. This CDR3 contains 15 residues. The CDR3 coding sequence is TGTGCCAGCAGCCCAGGACAGGAGTTCACCGGGGAGCTGTTTTTT. This codes for CASSPGQEFTGELFF.

This sequence joins TRBV28 and TRBJ2-2, with a possible D match to TRBD1 (6 bases). V lost 6 bases and J lost 3, with 14 bases in between. The CDR3 loop spans 15 amino acids. Germline CDR1 reads MDHEN; CDR2 reads SYDVKM. The DNA for the CDR3 is TGTGCCAGCAGCCTAGGACAGTTTTACACCGGGGAGCTGTTTTTT. It is translated as CASSLGQFYTGELFF.

The chain has TRBV6-5 and TRBJ2-7; D is uncertain. Trimming cost V 4 bases and J 2 bases, with 9 bases left between them. The V gene's germline CDR1 is MNHEY and CDR2 SVGAGI. This CDR3 is built from 13 residues. The CDR3 reads CASSSGSTYEQYF. CDR3 nucleotides: TGTGCCAGCAGTTCCGGTAGTACCTACGAGCAGTACTTC.

This chain links TRBV20-1 with TRBJ2-1; D gene ambiguous. The CDR3 covers 10 residues. Trimming left V 1 base short and J 11 bases short, with 6 bases between. CDR1 is DFQATT and CDR2 is SNEGSKA in the germline V gene (reference sequence). Here the CDR3 reads CSARVTKQFF. The CDR3 DNA reads as TGCAGTGCTAGAGTGACGAAGCAGTTCTTC.

The chain links TRBV18 to TRBJ2-3; D possibly matches TRBD1 or TRBD2 (6 bases each). Germline V lookup: CDR1 KGHSH, CDR2 LQKENI. V was shortened by 2 bases and J by 2 bases, with 14 bases between the two germline ends. This CDR3 is built from 16 residues. The CDR3, as DNA: TGTGCCAGCTCACCAATGGAGGGGGGAGTCACAGATACGCAGTATTTT. This sequence encodes CASSPMEGGVTDTQYF.

The chain joins TRBV28 to TRBJ1-4; 10 nucleotides line up with TRBD1. Losses at the gene ends were 6 bases for V and 3 bases for J; bases not matched to a gene: 7. Per the germline V gene, CDR1 is MDHEN and CDR2 is SYDVKM. The CDR3 is 16 residues long. The CDR3, as DNA: TGTGCCAGCAGCAGGGGACAGGGGACGGCTAATGAAAAACTGTTTTTT. As protein: CASSRGQGTANEKLFF.

This rearrangement joins TRBV4-1 to TRBJ1-1; D gene uncertain. Deletions cut 4 bases from V and 3 bases from J, with 3 bases between. Per germline, CDR1 MGHRA and CDR2 YSYEKL. This CDR3 comprises 11 residues. CDR3 loop: CASSRDTEAFF. DNA for the CDR3: TGCGCCAGCAGCCGGGACACTGAAGCTTTCTTT.

This chain uses TRBV30 with TRBJ2-5; TRBD2 aligns across 8 bases. This CDR3 has 13 amino acids. CDR1 and CDR2 from the germline V gene are GTSNPN and SVGIG (reference sequence). V lost 4 bases and J lost 5; bases outside the gene matches: 6. The CDR3 spells CAWKLAGGETQYF. The CDR3 bases are TGTGCCTGGAAACTGGCGGGAGGTGAGACCCAGTACTTC.

Only one count was recorded for this clone. The genes are TRBV5-5 and TRBJ2-2; D uncertain. This CDR3 is built from 15 residues. Looked up from germline, CDR1 is SGHKS and CDR2 is YYEKEE (reference sequence). Trimming shortened V by 1 base and J by 1 base, and 8 bases separated the two germline ends. DNA for the CDR3: TGTGCCAGCAGCTTGTTGACGGTGAACACCGGGGAGCTGTTTTTT. Translating gives CASSLLTVNTGELFF.

This chain links TRBV15 with TRBJ1-3, with a tentative D call TRBD1 (6 bases). Germline V lookup: CDR1 LNHNV, CDR2 YYDKDF (reference sequence). With 1 base removed from V and 0 bases from J, the gap between germline ends came to 13 bases. The CDR3 contains 17 residues. Here the CDR3 DNA reads TGTGCCACCAGCAGAGGCCGACAGGCCTCCTCTGGAAACACCATATATTTT. This translates into CATSRGRQASSGNTIYF.

The chain is built from TRBV4-1 and TRBJ2-7; 9 positions match TRBD1. The V segment lost 0 bases and the J segment 1 base; nucleotides outside the gene matches: 4. From germline, CDR1 is MGHRA and CDR2 YSYEKL. CDR3 length: 16 amino acids. The CDR3 DNA is TGCGCCAGCAGCCAAGATAGGACAGGGGCTTCCTACGAGCAGTACTTC. Its protein is CASSQDRTGASYEQYF.